This TCR beta chain is from a study of T-cell reconstitution after alpha-beta-depleted transplantation in children. Using unique molecular identifiers, the investigators prepared the TCRbeta library. TCRdb re-derived calls from the PCR reads in MiXCR, one entry per CDR3 protein. The data show nearly 350,000 distinct CDR3 sequences, about 16% seen once. Germline CDR1 reads SGHAT; CDR2 reads FQNNGV. This CDR3 spans 15 amino acids. V was pared by 5 bases and J by 8 bases, with 10 bases of the junction left unmatched. General study points: Hyperexpanded clones declined; after one year, newly produced T cells mostly supplied diversity. For some patients, TCRbeta diversity was high at day 60 because of recipient T cells and thymic progenitors that survived.

About this clonotype: Its antigen is not identified.

The sequence came from a male patient between 2 and 15 years old who had a stem cell transplant for acute lymphoblastic leukemia, so the T cells may come from the graft donor. The chain recombines TRBV11-2 with TRBJ2-4; TRBD1 agrees at 9 bases. Sample: PBMCs, mostly from graft donor cells, taken 360 days after TCRalphabeta/CD19-depleted stem cell transplant. The CDR3 DNA is TGTGCCAGCAGCAGTAGGGGACAGGGATGGGACATTCAGTACTTC. Protein sequence: CASSSRGQGWDIQYF.